In this sample, the clone carrying this T cell receptor beta chain turned up a few times. Its antigen remains unidentified. The data were obtained in a study of identical twins. Broader study findings: There was an excess of low generation probability in the out-of-frame alpha sequences that twins shared.

From the 5' RACE reads, TCRdb called clonotypes with MiXCR, one entry per CDR3 protein. The data show some 900,000 distinct CDR3 sequences, with over 9% seen just once and around 1.6% held by the top ten. CDR3 length: 16 residues. The V end lost 2 bases, the J end lost 1 base, and 16 bases lay between the germline ends. CDR1 is DFQATT and CDR2 is SNEGSKA in the germline V gene (reference sequence). These data were likewise used in another study, on yellow fever vaccine responses in identical twins.

The TCR comes from a young woman in good health. This chain uses TRBV20-1 with TRBJ2-3, with D perhaps TRBD2 (6 bases). The specimen was PBMCs. The CDR3 bases are TGCAGTGCTAGATTGGGACTTGGCTCCGGCACAGATACGCAGTATTTT. This codes for CSARLGLGSGTDTQYF.